A single sample is the source of the 26 T cell receptor beta chains below, sequenced in a study of identical twins. From the 5' RACE reads, TCRdb called clonotypes with MiXCR, one entry per CDR3 protein. The data contain some 240,000 distinct CDR3 sequences, about 8% of them singletons. These sequences were also reported in another study, on yellow fever vaccine responses in identical twins.

The sample consisted of CD8+ T cells sorted from blood. The receptors originated from a woman aged 18-29 years in good health.

This clonotype was recorded at least ten times. The rearrangement links TRBV12-3 or TRBV12-4 to TRBJ1-4; D not resolved. The V end was cut by 6 bases, the J end by 4 bases, with 15 bases between. The CDR3 covers 15 residues. CDR3 loop: CASSFVGSGNEKLFF. CDR3 coding DNA: TGTGCCAGCAGCTTCGTGGGGAGTGGTAATGAAAAACTGTTTTTT.

The sample holds many counts of this clonotype. One end of the junction fails to match germline, which may point to a read error. V gene TRBV7-9 combines with J gene TRBJ1-5; TRBD1 aligns across 7 bases. CDR3 size: 17 residues. Germline CDR1 is SEHNR and CDR2 is FQNEAQ (reference sequence). The CDR3 DNA reads TGTGCCAGCAGCTTAGGCGACAGGGATTTTAGCCATCAGCCCCAGCATTTT. This translates into CASSLGDRDFSHQPQHF.

This clonotype was detected a few times. This chain joins TRBV20-1 and TRBJ2-7; possible D gene TRBD2, 6 bases. The CDR3 totals 13 residues. V was pared by 3 bases and J by 1 base, with 10 bases between. Germline values: CDR1 DFQATT, CDR2 SNEGSKA (reference sequence). The CDR3 sequence: CSASLEGSYEQYF. The DNA for the CDR3 is TGCAGTGCTAGTCTGGAGGGATCCTACGAGCAGTACTTC.

This chain links TRBV27 with TRBJ2-7; TRBD2 might be the D (5 bases). Germline lookup yields CDR1 MNHEY and CDR2 SMNVEV (reference sequence). This CDR3 spans 14 amino acids. The ends were cut back, 7 bases at V and 4 bases at J, with 17 bases in the middle. The CDR3 loop reads CASTDPQTGYEQYF. Written as DNA, the CDR3 is TGTGCCAGCACCGACCCTCAAACGGGATACGAGCAGTACTTC.

In this sample, this clonotype turned up a few times. This sequence joins TRBV19 and TRBJ2-7; TRBD2 might be the D (5 bases). Between the trimmed V and J ends, which lost 3 bases and 5 bases, there was a span of 11 bases. Germline lookup yields CDR1 LNHDA and CDR2 SQIVND (reference sequence). The length of the CDR3 is 13 residues. Here the CDR3 DNA reads TGTGCCAGTAGTATGGAGGTTGTTGACGAGCAGTACTTC. It yields the protein CASSMEVVDEQYF. Combining the CDR3 with reference TRBV19 and TRBJ2-7 gives the whole variable domain DGGITQSPKYLFRKEGQNVTLSCEQNLNHDAMYWYRQDPGQGLRLIYYSQIVNDFQKGDIAEGYSVSREKKESFPLTVTSAQKNPTAFYLCASSMEVVDEQYFGPGTRLTVT.

This clonotype has a handful of counts. The J gene is TRBJ2-2, the V gene TRBV18, with no clear D. Trimming shortened V by 2 bases and J by 1 base, and 5 bases separated the two germline ends. The V gene's germline CDR1 is KGHSH and CDR2 LQKENI. CDR3 length: 14 amino acids. The CDR3 reads CASSPKLNTGELFF. The DNA for the CDR3 is TGTGCCAGCTCACCAAAACTGAACACCGGGGAGCTGTTTTTT.

This clonotype was counted only a few times. The chain carries TRBV12-3 or TRBV12-4 and TRBJ2-3; 15 bases fit TRBD2. The J segment lost 1 base and the V segment lost 5 bases, leaving 4 bases of the junction unmatched. The CDR3 sequence is 17 residues long. This chain's CDR3 is CASSGTSGRRGTDTQYF. CDR3 DNA sequence: TGTGCCAGCAGTGGGACTAGCGGGAGGAGAGGCACAGATACGCAGTATTTT.

The V gene is TRBV29-1, the J gene TRBJ1-4, with D possibly being TRBD1 (6 bases). The V gene's germline CDR1 is SQVTM and CDR2 ANQGSEA. V was trimmed by 5 bases and J by 0 bases, leaving 10 bases between them. The CDR3 spans 14 residues. Here the CDR3 DNA reads TGCAGCGTTACAGGGAAAACAACTAATGAAAAACTGTTTTTT. It translates to CSVTGKTTNEKLFF. The entire variable domain, with the rest obtained from reference TRBV29-1 and TRBJ1-4, is as follows: SAVISQKPSRDICQRGTSLTIQCQVDSQVTMMFWYRQQPGQSLTLIATANQGSEATYESGFVIDKFPISRPNLTFSTLTVSNMSPEDSSIYLCSVTGKTTNEKLFFGSGTQLSVL.

The chain uses TRBV6-2 or TRBV6-3 and TRBJ2-7, with 9 bases that match TRBD2. Germline-derived CDR1 and CDR2 are MNHEY and SVGEGT. Unmatched junction bases numbered 7, after V lost 9 bases and J lost 4 bases. The CDR3 sequence is 13 residues long. The CDR3 loop reads CASSGSTDYEQYF. The CDR3 DNA is TGTGCCAGTAGCGGGAGTACCGATTACGAGCAGTACTTC.

In regard to this clonotype: This may be a read error: a much more frequent sequence differs by one nucleotide. The chain has TRBV6-4 and TRBJ2-3; D possibly corresponds to TRBD1 (5 bases). Germline CDR1 reads MRHNA; CDR2 reads SNTAGT. This CDR3 has 12 amino acids. The CDR3 protein is CASIDSTDTQYF. The DNA of the CDR3 is TGTGCCAGCATTGACAGTACAGATACGCAGTATTTT.

About this clonotype itself: This may arise from a read error, as a much more abundant clone is one base away. The DNA is left out, because the CDR3 cannot be placed on it with certainty; the CDR3 is given as TCRdb lists it. J is TRBJ2-2 and V is TRBV7-9. The germline V gene has CDR1 SEHNR and CDR2 FQNEAQ (reference sequence). Inclusive of both ends, the CDR3 amounts to 11 amino acids. CDR3 sequence: CAGLRAGELFF.

This chain connects TRBV12-3 or TRBV12-4 to TRBJ2-2; TRBD2 aligns across 13 bases. The CDR3 extends over 16 amino acids. V shed 6 bases and J 2 bases; nucleotides not matched to a gene: 3. The CDR3 DNA reads as TGTGCCAGCAGGGTGGGACTAGCGGGAAACACCGGGGAGCTGTTTTTT. Encoded protein: CASRVGLAGNTGELFF.

V usage is TRBV7-9 and J usage is TRBJ2-7; D could derive from TRBD1 or TRBD2 (5 bases each). CDR3 length: 13 residues. Looked up from germline, CDR1 is SEHNR and CDR2 is FQNEAQ (reference sequence). V was shortened by 3 bases and J by 2 bases, with 8 bases between the two germline ends. CDR3: CASSLRGPYEQYF. The DNA for the CDR3 is TGTGCCAGCAGCTTGAGGGGCCCCTACGAGCAGTACTTC.

This clonotype was detected many times. This sequence joins TRBV6-1 and TRBJ2-7; possibly TRBD1 for D (7 bases). The CDR3 has 14 amino acids. Germline V CDR1 and CDR2: MNHNS, SASEGT. Trimming pared 4 bases from V and 3 bases from J, leaving 13 bases between. Here the CDR3 DNA reads TGTGCCAGCAGTGGGGGGGACAGAGTCTACGAGCAGTACTTC. This translates into CASSGGDRVYEQYF.

Only a few counts were recorded for this clonotype. The chain has TRBV7-2 and TRBJ2-7; tentative D call: TRBD2 (6 bases). The V gene lost 2 bases and the J gene lost 7 bases, with 15 bases spanning the gap. Germline V CDR1 and CDR2: SGHTA, FQGNSA. This CDR3 region has 14 residues. CDR3 in DNA: TGTGCCAGCAGCTTACGAGACAGAGGGAGGGAGCAGTACTTC. Translation gives CASSLRDRGREQYF.

V gene TRBV11-1 combines with J gene TRBJ2-7, with 8 bases that match TRBD1. Trimming took 0 bases from V and 1 from J; bases not matched to a gene: 2. Germline loops: CDR1 SGHAT, CDR2 FQDESV (reference sequence). The CDR3 is made up of 15 amino acids. CDR3 sequence (DNA): TGTGCCAGCAGCTTAGCGGACAGGGCATCCTACGAGCAGTACTTC. This translates into CASSLADRASYEQYF.

This clonotype was observed a handful of times. The gene calls are TRBV11-2 and TRBJ2-1; D perhaps matches TRBD2 (6 bases). This CDR3 has 18 amino acids. Per germline, CDR1 SGHAT and CDR2 FQNNGV. V dropped 1 base and J dropped 0 bases, with 16 bases sitting between them. CDR3 sequence: CASSLVSASASSYNEQFF. As DNA, the CDR3 is TGTGCCAGCAGCTTAGTAAGCGCTAGCGCGAGCTCCTACAATGAGCAGTTCTTC.

This clonotype was seen many times. V is TRBV7-9 and J is TRBJ2-7; 7 bases align to TRBD2. Unmatched junction bases numbered 6, after V lost 1 base and J lost 6 bases. The CDR3 contains 14 residues. Germline CDR1 is SEHNR and CDR2 is FQNEAQ (reference sequence). CDR3 nucleotide sequence: TGTGCCAGCAGCTTAGGGGGGGGTTCTCTCGAGCAGTACTTC. This gives the protein CASSLGGGSLEQYF.

The chain recombines TRBV28 with TRBJ2-7; D is perhaps TRBD1 (6 bases). The germline V and J ends were trimmed by 0 bases and 0 bases, with 18 bases remaining between them. This CDR3 is built from 18 residues. Germline values: CDR1 MDHEN, CDR2 SYDVKM. The DNA for the CDR3 is TGTGCCAGCAGTTTATGGAGGATGCAGGGGACCAGCTCCTACGAGCAGTACTTC. It codes for CASSLWRMQGTSSYEQYF.

This clonotype appeared many times. The chain employs TRBV5-1 and TRBJ2-7; D may correspond to TRBD1 or TRBD2 (5 bases each). Per germline, CDR1 SGHRS and CDR2 YFSETQ. The V gene lost 4 bases and the J gene lost 2 bases, with 10 bases spanning the gap. CDR3 size: 13 residues. The CDR3 protein is CASSEGPAYEQYF. Written as DNA, the CDR3 is TGCGCCAGCAGCGAGGGACCGGCCTACGAGCAGTACTTC.

The chain couples TRBV9 to TRBJ2-7; D not certain. The length of the CDR3 is 15 residues. Germline V gives CDR1 SGDLS, CDR2 YYNGEE. Trimming pared 3 bases from V and 2 bases from J, leaving 15 bases between. This CDR3 is CASSGGRDGAYEQYF. The CDR3, as DNA: TGTGCCAGCAGCGGAGGAAGAGACGGAGCCTACGAGCAGTACTTC.

The chain joins TRBV7-9 to TRBJ2-7; TRBD2 might be the D (6 bases). The length of the CDR3 is 15 residues. Looked up from germline, CDR1 is SEHNR and CDR2 is FQNEAQ (reference sequence). The V and J ends lost 0 bases and 0 bases respectively, with 9 bases between them. CDR3 region: CASSLAWEDSYEQYF. CDR3 sequence (DNA): TGTGCCAGCAGCTTAGCGTGGGAGGACTCCTACGAGCAGTACTTC.

J is TRBJ2-2 and V is TRBV30; no firm D call. The CDR3 contains 13 residues. Trimming took off 0 bases at V and 2 bases at J, with 4 bases between the two ends. Germline lookup yields CDR1 GTSNPN and CDR2 SVGIG (reference sequence). The CDR3 reads CAWSVPNTGELFF. The CDR3 nucleotides are TGTGCCTGGAGTGTACCTAACACCGGGGAGCTGTTTTTT.

Ten or more counts support this clonotype. The chain has TRBV7-2 and TRBJ2-1; unclear D gene. Germline CDR1 reads SGHTA; CDR2 reads FQGNSA. Between the trimmed V and J ends, which lost 5 bases and 0 bases, there was a span of 17 bases. The CDR3 is 17 amino acids. Written as DNA, the CDR3 is TGTGCCAGCAGCGGGGATGGTTTGAACCACTCCTACAATGAGCAGTTCTTC. Translation gives CASSGDGLNHSYNEQFF.

This clonotype was recorded at least ten times. This rearrangement joins TRBV6-2 or TRBV6-3 to TRBJ2-5, with TRBD2 identical over 8 bases. The CDR3 covers 15 residues. With V trimmed by 0 bases and J by 4 bases, 4 bases remained unmatched. CDR1 and CDR2 (germline): MNHEY, SVGEGT. The CDR3 region has the DNA TGTGCCAGCAGTTACTCTGGCCTAGCGGGAGAGACCCAGTACTTC. Translation gives CASSYSGLAGETQYF.

The chain uses TRBV7-9 and TRBJ2-3; D not certain. This CDR3 region has 14 residues. The germline V gene has CDR1 SEHNR and CDR2 FQNEAQ (reference sequence). V lost 7 bases and J 2 bases, leaving 13 bases between the germline ends. The CDR3 protein is CASKSGPDTDTQYF. The CDR3 nucleotides read TGTGCCAGCAAGAGTGGACCCGACACAGATACGCAGTATTTT. Full variable domain (rest looked up from reference TRBV7-9 and TRBJ2-3): DTGVSQNPRHKITKRGQNVTFRCDPISEHNRLYWYRQTLGQGPEFLTYFQNEAQLEKSRLLSDRFSAERPKGSFSTLEIQRTEQGDSAMYLCASKSGPDTDTQYFGPGTRLTVL.